This T cell receptor (beta chain) was recorded in a study of human T cells and chemical hapten exposure. The sample holds a few counts of this clonotype. TCRdb re-called the RACE reads with MiXCR, one entry per CDR3 protein. Altogether 95,000 to 150,000 distinct CDR3 sequences are present, approximately 15% being singletons, with the ten largest covering 2.5% to 3.5%. Time point specified: pre-sensitization, week 0. The sample's treatment: therapeutic diphenylcyclopropenone sensitization with weekly scalp DPC. The length of the CDR3 is 13 residues. Trimming at V came to 3 bases and at J to 1 base, leaving 3 bases not matched to a gene. Germline V gene lookup returns CDR1 GTSNPN and CDR2 SVGIG (reference sequence).

Sequencing used whole blood, obtained in connection with sensitization to the hapten diphenylcyclopropenone (DPC). This sequence was found in a woman aged 18-30 years with alopecia areata. Some clones in this sample may be carry-over from other donors' samples. V usage is TRBV30 and J usage is TRBJ2-7; 7 bases are shared with TRBD1. CDR3 protein: CAWRGDSSYEQYF. CDR3 coding DNA: TGTGCCTGGAGGGGGGACAGTTCCTACGAGCAGTACTTC.